The clone carrying this TCR beta chain occurred many times. The sample belongs to a study of human T cells and chemical hapten exposure. CDR3 length equals 15 residues. In germline, CDR1 is SGHAT, CDR2 FQNNGV. The ends lost 0 bases at V and 6 bases at J; junction bases unmatched: 3. Specified time point: patch test 2, 6 weeks after DPC sensitization. This sample's treatment: therapeutic diphenylcyclopropenone sensitization with weekly scalp DPC. Prior to application of each patch test, blood was drawn. Via MiXCR, TCRdb re-called the RACE reads, giving one row per CDR3 protein. The table records about 69,000 distinct CDR3 sequences, 10% of them present only once.

The receptor was isolated from a woman in her forties or fifties with alopecia areata. Some clones in this sample may be carry-over from other donors' samples. Sequenced material: whole blood, taken in connection with sensitization to the hapten diphenylcyclopropenone (DPC). V and J are TRBV11-2 and TRBJ2-1; TRBD2 aligns across 9 bases. CDR3 sequence reads: CASSLDLAGTNEQFF. The DNA of the CDR3 is TGTGCCAGCAGCTTAGATCTAGCGGGAACCAATGAGCAGTTCTTC.